This T cell receptor (beta chain) was recorded in a study of early T cells in non-severe SARS-CoV-2 infection. For the study at large: Bulk RNA isolated from unsorted whole blood underwent sequencing; chains were not paired.

This clonotype was seen ten or more times. Antigen unknown. Researchers attached unique molecular identifiers to individual cDNA molecules. TCRdb fed the 5' RACE reads into MiXCR, producing one record per CDR3 protein. This sample has about 22,000 distinct CDR3 sequences, with 3.6% found just once. V lost 0 bases to trimming and J lost 2 bases, with 8 bases between them. The CDR3 spans 14 residues. General study results and limits: Anti-spike CD8 specificities were favored by VDJdb matching, whose results missed private and CD4 specificities.

This receptor was identified in an adult who was a healthcare worker with PCR-confirmed SARS-CoV-2 infection or an uninfected control (not recorded which). The chain combines TRBV12-3 or TRBV12-4 with TRBJ2-7; TRBD1 is a possible D gene (6 bases). The sequenced sample was whole blood. The CDR3 loop is CASSLAGGPYEQYF. The CDR3 DNA follows: TGTGCCAGCAGTTTAGCAGGGGGACCCTACGAGCAGTACTTC.